The rows below give T cell receptor beta chains drawn from one sample of a study of T cells in Graves' hyperthyroidism and ophthalmopathy. TCRdb reprocessed the multiplex PCR reads via MiXCR and lists one record per CDR3 protein. The sample includes a few hundred thousand distinct CDR3 sequences, approximately 15% of them seen just once. Sequenced material: blood. These receptors all stem from a woman younger than 35 with Graves' hyperthyroidism. Each CDR3 is given without its conserved first and last residue.

v_call cdr3_aa
TRBV5-1 ASSLLSGGEETQY
TRBV20-1 SARKLAGASYEQY
TRBV3-1 ASSQVQDRWETQY
TRBV7-9 ASSRGGDEQY
TRBV7-2 ASSLETGRGAPQH
TRBV3-1 ASRRQGNTEAF
TRBV20-1 SAGLQGHNIQY
TRBV6-1 ASANPKTGAAESPLH
TRBV28 ASSSLTARGYT
TRBV3-1 ASSPNVGNQPQH
TRBV7-2 ASTSGRHSYNSPLH
TRBV6-1 ASSEASGFRTEAF
TRBV3-1 ASSPAFRTGPYEQY
TRBV7-6 ASSQQGVTTEQY
TRBV28 ASSFEGYGNTIY
TRBV9 AGSLRGGWATNEKLF
TRBV3-1 ASSLQTYNEQF
TRBV10-3 AIFRTGGGGYT
TRBV28 ASSFMMEGYT
TRBV7-9 ASSLGDRGSYNEQF
TRBV20-1 SAIVENTEAF
TRBV28 ASSSSGSGYEQY
TRBV20-1 SARDLAGLGETQY
TRBV5-4 ASRQGARQETQY
TRBV28 ASSHPIGTRSYEQY
TRBV28 ASSLPVGQNTQY
TRBV7-8 ASSLAVWPAIDYGYT
TRBV7-9 ASSIPPGINLADEQY